A single sample gave rise to the 21 T cell receptor beta chains below, sequenced in a study of T cell changes during pregnancy in multiple sclerosis. Sequenced by immunoSEQ multiplex PCR; TCRdb stores in-frame clones only, minus some. The repertoire holds about 38,000 clones, around 90% seen once, with 0.57% in the top ten. Sequenced material: CD4+ T cells from peripheral blood mononuclear cells, taken in the second trimester of pregnancy. The origin of the receptors is a female donor with multiple sclerosis, enrolled in a pregnancy study.

The chain has TRBV14 and TRBJ2-2; D is undetermined. This CDR3 comprises 14 residues. The V end lost 4 bases, the J end lost 5 bases, and 11 bases lay between the germline ends. The germline CDR1 and CDR2 sequences are SGHDN and FVKESK. The CDR3 DNA reads TGTGCCAGCAGCCGACAACACATTACCGGGGAGCTGTTTTTT. The encoded protein is CASSRQHITGELFF.

The chain joins TRBV19 to TRBJ2-6; D unclear. The CDR3 is made up of 16 amino acids. Germline CDR1 is LNHDA and CDR2 is SQIVND (reference sequence). Trimming removed 5 bases at V and 0 bases at J, with 11 bases between. CDR3 in DNA: TGTGCCAGTAGTGTCCTACCTGGCTCTGGGGCCAACGTCCTGACTTTC. Its translation is CASSVLPGSGANVLTF.

The rearrangement joins TRBV9 to TRBJ1-2; 7 positions agree with TRBD1. V was pared by 3 bases and J by 4 bases, with 9 bases of the junction left unmatched. Germline loops: CDR1 SGDLS, CDR2 YYNGEE. This CDR3 is 15 amino acids long. The CDR3: CASSAKGTASYGYTF. As DNA, the CDR3 is TGTGCCAGCAGCGCCAAGGGGACAGCTAGCTATGGCTACACCTTC.

The rearrangement joins TRBV9 to TRBJ2-5; 10 bases are shared with TRBD1. V trimming: 5 bases; J trimming: 3 bases; junction bases outside the gene matches: 7. The germline CDR1 and CDR2 sequences are SGDLS and YYNGEE. This CDR3 contains 15 residues. The CDR3 DNA reads TGTGCCAGCAGTCTCTCCGGGACAGGGGAAGAGACCCAGTACTTC. This translates into CASSLSGTGEETQYF.

The chain employs TRBV7-6 and TRBJ2-1, with D unresolved. Trimming removed 0 bases at V and 0 bases at J, with 9 bases between. Germline values: CDR1 SGHVS, CDR2 FNYEAQ. The CDR3 is 16 residues long. CDR3 residues: CASSLAPRSSYNEQFF. CDR3 sequence (DNA): TGTGCCAGCAGCTTAGCGCCGCGGAGCTCCTACAATGAGCAGTTCTTC.

This chain links TRBV30 with TRBJ2-3, with D tentatively TRBD1 (6 bases). This CDR3 region has 16 residues. CDR1 and CDR2 (germline): GTSNPN, SVGIG (reference sequence). The germline V and J ends were trimmed by 5 bases and 1 base, with 19 bases remaining between them. This CDR3 is CAWDPRRQARTDTQYF. CDR3 coding DNA: TGTGCCTGGGACCCGCGGCGACAGGCTCGCACAGATACGCAGTATTTT.

The J gene is TRBJ1-4, the V gene TRBV5-1; D might be TRBD1 (5 bases). V gave up 0 bases and J gave up 2 bases, with 11 bases separating them. Germline V gene data show CDR1 as SGHRS and CDR2 as YFSETQ. CDR3 length: 16 residues. DNA of the CDR3: TGCGCCAGCAGCTTGGTCTCATGGGGCACTAATGAAAAACTGTTTTTT. This codes for CASSLVSWGTNEKLFF.

The rearrangement joins TRBV6-5 to TRBJ1-1; D might be TRBD1 (6 bases). V was pared by 1 base and J by 6 bases, with 12 bases between. The CDR3 sequence is 14 residues long. CDR1 is MNHEY and CDR2 is SVGAGI in the germline V gene. The CDR3 DNA follows: TGTGCCAGCAGTTACTTTGGGGGCGCGGCTGAAGCTTTCTTT. Protein: CASSYFGGAAEAFF.

The chain recombines TRBV6-5 with TRBJ2-1, with 15 bases lining up with TRBD2. From germline, CDR1 is MNHEY and CDR2 SVGAGI. There are 15 residues in the CDR3. The ends lost 6 bases at V and 3 bases at J; junction bases unmatched: 0. The CDR3 spells CASRGLAGGYNEQFF. For the CDR3, the DNA is TGTGCCAGCAGGGGACTAGCGGGAGGCTACAATGAGCAGTTCTTC.

This clone was recorded only once. V and J are TRBV28 and TRBJ1-2, with D hard to call. The CDR3 has 15 residues. Looked up from germline, CDR1 is MDHEN and CDR2 is SYDVKM. V lost 7 bases and J 0 bases, leaving 15 bases between the germline ends. CDR3 nucleotide sequence: TGTGCCAGCAATTTTAGGAACAGACCTAACTATGGCTACACCTTC. Protein: CASNFRNRPNYGYTF.

V is TRBV2 and J is TRBJ2-3; 10 bases match TRBD1. This CDR3 has 14 amino acids. J was trimmed by 5 bases and V by 11 bases; bases with no gene match: 10. Germline CDR1 reads SNHLY; CDR2 reads FYNNEI. CDR3 sequence (DNA): TGTGCCGGACTGACAGGGGGCCTAGGAGATACGCAGTATTTT. It is translated as CAGLTGGLGDTQYF.

The chain employs TRBV2 and TRBJ2-1; 12 positions agree with TRBD1. CDR3 size: 16 residues. The germline V gene has CDR1 SNHLY and CDR2 FYNNEI. V lost 1 base to trimming and J lost 5 bases; unmatched junction nucleotides: 3. The CDR3 DNA sequence: TGTGCCAGCAGTGAAGGGGACAGGGGGCGGCACAATGAGCAGTTCTTC. Translating it yields CASSEGDRGRHNEQFF.

V is TRBV10-3 and J is TRBJ1-3; the D gene is possibly TRBD1 (6 bases). The CDR3 consists of 15 residues. Germline V gene lookup returns CDR1 ENHRY and CDR2 SYGVKD. Trimming removed 4 bases from V and 0 bases from J, with 10 bases in between. In nucleotides, the CDR3 is TGTGCCATCAGTGGGGCAGGGGACTCTGGAAACACCATATATTTT. Translation: CAISGAGDSGNTIYF.

The chain joins TRBV2 to TRBJ2-7; tentative D call: TRBD1 (5 bases). CDR1 and CDR2 (germline): SNHLY, FYNNEI. Trimming removed 6 bases at V and 0 bases at J, with 15 bases between. The CDR3 totals 15 residues. CDR3 nucleotide sequence: TGTGCCAGCAGAAAGGACACCCGCGGCTCCTACGAGCAGTACTTC. This translates into CASRKDTRGSYEQYF.

The chain links TRBV14 to TRBJ2-2; D is possibly TRBD1 (6 bases). The CDR3 spans 19 residues. Germline V gives CDR1 SGHDN, CDR2 FVKESK. With 5 bases removed from V and 4 bases from J, the gap between germline ends came to 26 bases. CDR3 nucleotides: TGTGCCAGCAGCTCAGGGGTGTCAATAGGGGGTCCATTCACCGGGGAGCTGTTTTTT. The encoded protein is CASSSGVSIGGPFTGELFF. The whole variable domain, remainder taken from reference TRBV14 and TRBJ2-2, is EAGVTQFPSHSVIEKGQTVTLRCDPISGHDNLYWYRRVMGKEIKFLLHFVKESKQDESGMPNNRFLAERTGGTYSTLKVQPAELEDSGVYFCASSSGVSIGGPFTGELFFGEGSRLTVL.

The V and J genes are TRBV6-4 and TRBJ1-1; TRBD1 matches 8 bases. Germline CDR1 reads MRHNA; CDR2 reads SNTAGT. Trimming at V came to 5 bases and at J to 0 bases, leaving 14 bases not matched to a gene. The CDR3 is made up of 18 amino acids. The CDR3 region is CASSKSGTGSPLNTEAFF. In nucleotides, the CDR3 is TGTGCCAGCAGTAAATCCGGGACAGGTTCCCCCTTGAACACTGAAGCTTTCTTT.

The rearrangement links TRBV4-3 to TRBJ2-7; TRBD2 matches at 10 bases. Germline assignment: CDR1 LGHNA and CDR2 YSLEER. The CDR3 covers 14 residues. V lost 4 bases to trimming and J lost 4 bases; unmatched junction nucleotides: 4. The CDR3 here is CASSPRTSGYEQYF. The CDR3 DNA reads as TGCGCCAGCAGCCCTCGGACTAGCGGTTACGAGCAGTACTTC.

This chain connects TRBV29-1 to TRBJ2-2; 7 bases agree with TRBD1. Germline values: CDR1 SQVTM, CDR2 ANQGSEA. Trimming took 7 bases from V and 5 from J; bases not matched to a gene: 13. This CDR3 comprises 15 residues. CDR3 nucleotide sequence: TGCAGCGCTGGGACAGATTTAATTCGAACCGGGGAGCTGTTTTTT. This gives the protein CSAGTDLIRTGELFF.

The rearrangement links TRBV6-6 to TRBJ2-4, with D possibly being TRBD1 (6 bases). The CDR3 is 16 residues long. Germline CDR1 MNHNY, CDR2 SVGAGI (reference sequence). V lost 3 bases and J 0 bases, leaving 12 bases between the germline ends. Here the CDR3 DNA reads TGTGCCAGCAGTTATTTGGACAGACTAGCCAAAAACATTCAGTACTTC. The encoded protein is CASSYLDRLAKNIQYF.

The CDR3 DNA reads as TGTGCCAGCAGCTTAGTGGGGACAGGGGGTGACGGCTACACCTTC. Translated, it gives CASSLVGTGGDGYTF. This chain uses TRBV7-9 with TRBJ1-2; 11 bases align to TRBD1. The CDR3 has 15 residues. Germline CDR1 and CDR2: SEHNR and FQNEAQ (reference sequence). V shed 1 base, J shed 8 bases, and the junction held 6 bases outside the gene matches.

V and J are TRBV5-1 and TRBJ2-1; 8 bases map to TRBD2. V was clipped by 4 bases and J by 0 bases; unmatched bases: 9. This CDR3 spans 17 amino acids. Germline CDR1 and CDR2: SGHRS and YFSETQ. The CDR3 here is CASSTSGSGISYNEQFF. CDR3 coding DNA: TGCGCCAGCAGCACCAGTGGTAGCGGGATCTCCTACAATGAGCAGTTCTTC. Full variable domain (rest looked up from reference TRBV5-1 and TRBJ2-1): KAGVTQTPRYLIKTRGQQVTLSCSPISGHRSVSWYQQTPGQGLQFLFEYFSETQRNKGNFPGRFSGRQFSNSRSEMNVSTLELGDSALYLCASSTSGSGISYNEQFFGPGTRLTVL.